Sequencing of this T cell receptor (beta chain) was carried out in a study of T cell repertoires in cytomegalovirus infection. V gave up 2 bases and J gave up 1 base; unmatched junction bases: 2. The CDR3 consists of 15 residues. This clonotype came up a few times. TCRdb passed the reads through MiXCR, listing each CDR3 protein once. The table shows under 850,000 distinct CDR3 sequences, with roughly 36% occurring only once. Sequencing used PBMCs. This chain joins TRBV12-3 or TRBV12-4 and TRBJ1-1, with 9 bases lining up with TRBD1. This TCR came from a human donor in good health (CMV status not recorded). Some clones in this sample may be carry-over from other donors' samples. CDR3 sequence (DNA): TGTGCCAGCAGTTTAAAGGGACAGGGGAACACTGAAGCTTTCTTT. Protein: CASSLKGQGNTEAFF.